This TCR beta chain was documented in a study of blood T cells in healthy people across ages. Study-wide results and caveats: Estimates based on one million T cells were treated as lower bounds. TCR beta diversity per million T cells fell roughly linearly with age.

For the second PCR, which ran for about 6 to 11 cycles, a sample-barcoded 5' primer and a J-beta primer mix were used. TCRdb analysed the 5' RACE reads with MiXCR anew, one entry per CDR3 protein. The repertoire holds over 700,000 distinct CDR3 sequences, with approximately 55% as singletons. Trimming pared 6 bases from V and 0 bases from J, leaving 21 bases between. Germline values: CDR1 SGHKS, CDR2 YYEKEE (reference sequence). This CDR3 is built from 17 residues. With regard to this clonotype: Its antigen is currently unknown.

The study isolated at least 6.5 million PBMCs from each sample. Sequences were obtained from blood. The genes are TRBV5-5 and TRBJ1-2, with D possibly TRBD1 on 5 matching bases. The TCR comes from a man aged 80 or over in good health. CDR3 sequence: CASTWGDGTATNYGYTF. CDR3 nucleotide sequence: TGTGCCAGCACCTGGGGCGACGGGACGGCAACTAACTATGGCTACACCTTC.